What follows is one T cell receptor (beta chain) and its context. Its cognate antigen is unknown. There were no recent acute infections or vaccinations among the donors, who were healthy HIV-negative adults. The sample comes from a study of shared clonotypes between healthy human individuals. Study results and limitations: The study sampled only blood, and tissue repertoires likely differ. Generation probability values for non-shared clonotypes were lower than those for clonotypes shared by all four donors.

Profiled with immunoSEQ multiplex PCR; TCRdb holds only in-frame clones, not every one. The sample consists of under 1,900,000 clones, approximately 98.5% of them appearing once. The germline V gene has CDR1 SGDLS and CDR2 YYNGEE. Trimming shortened V by 4 bases and J by 4 bases, and 16 bases separated the two germline ends. This CDR3 contains 15 residues. The clonotype was recovered from a young man in good health. The specimen was naive CD4+ T cells sorted from blood. The subset denotes: CD45RA+ positively selected. The V gene is TRBV9, the J gene TRBJ2-3, with a weak D call TRBD2 (7 bases). The CDR3 region has the DNA TGTGCCAGCAGCAAAACGGGGGGCGTTCCAGATACGCAGTATTTT. Translated, it gives CASSKTGGVPDTQYF.